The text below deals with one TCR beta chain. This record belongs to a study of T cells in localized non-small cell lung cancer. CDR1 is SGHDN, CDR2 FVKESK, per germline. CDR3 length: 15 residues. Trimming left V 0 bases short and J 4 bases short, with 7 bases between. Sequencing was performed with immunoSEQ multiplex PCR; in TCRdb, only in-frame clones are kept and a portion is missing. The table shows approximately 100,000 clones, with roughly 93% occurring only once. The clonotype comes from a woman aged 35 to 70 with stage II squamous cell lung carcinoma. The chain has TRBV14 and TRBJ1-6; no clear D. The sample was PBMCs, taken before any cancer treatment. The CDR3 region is CASSQDTGYNSPLHF. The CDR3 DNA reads TGTGCCAGCAGCCAAGATACCGGGTATAATTCACCCCTCCACTTT.